The present T cell receptor beta chain was sequenced within a study of technical replicates of blood from a handful of donors. TCRdb's copy holds only in-frame clones and misses some; the assay was immunoSEQ multiplex PCR. The table lists about 68,000 clones, 95% to 98% of them singletons. Germline CDR1 KGHSH, CDR2 LQKENI. This CDR3 spans 13 amino acids. V lost 3 bases and J lost 8, with 11 bases in between. The chain employs TRBV18 and TRBJ2-1, with D maybe TRBD1 (6 bases). The clonotype originates from a human donor in good health. The specimen was T cells isolated from PBMCs. The CDR3 here is CASSPSQGDEQFF. CDR3 DNA sequence: TGTGCCAGCTCACCCTCACAGGGTGATGAGCAGTTCTTC.